This TCR beta chain came from a study of CD8 T cells in Susac syndrome. Across the study: Patients with Susac syndrome were, at the time of blood collection, therapy-naive, maintained on corticosteroids, or maintained on intravenous immunoglobulin alone.

Study observations and caveats: In Susac syndrome, CD8+ expansion was highest in TEMRA and active disease.

Germline CDR1 is SGHNT and CDR2 is YYREEE (reference sequence). This CDR3 is built from 14 residues. V was pared by 2 bases and J by 1 base, with 6 bases between. Random hexamers were used to reverse transcribe the RNA input (roughly 0.5 to 1 ug). TCRdb re-called the immunoSEQ multiplex PCR reads through MiXCR, storing one row per CDR3 protein. The sample records approximately 87,000 distinct CDR3 sequences, approximately 96% being singletons. For this clonotype: Its antigen remains unidentified.

Material: CD8+ T cells from PBMCs. This sequence originates from a human donor with Susac syndrome. The gene calls are TRBV5-4 and TRBJ2-2; tentative D call: TRBD1 (5 bases). The CDR3 loop reads CASSFQGNTGELFF. CDR3 bases: TGTGCCAGCAGCTTTCAGGGGAACACCGGGGAGCTGTTTTTT.